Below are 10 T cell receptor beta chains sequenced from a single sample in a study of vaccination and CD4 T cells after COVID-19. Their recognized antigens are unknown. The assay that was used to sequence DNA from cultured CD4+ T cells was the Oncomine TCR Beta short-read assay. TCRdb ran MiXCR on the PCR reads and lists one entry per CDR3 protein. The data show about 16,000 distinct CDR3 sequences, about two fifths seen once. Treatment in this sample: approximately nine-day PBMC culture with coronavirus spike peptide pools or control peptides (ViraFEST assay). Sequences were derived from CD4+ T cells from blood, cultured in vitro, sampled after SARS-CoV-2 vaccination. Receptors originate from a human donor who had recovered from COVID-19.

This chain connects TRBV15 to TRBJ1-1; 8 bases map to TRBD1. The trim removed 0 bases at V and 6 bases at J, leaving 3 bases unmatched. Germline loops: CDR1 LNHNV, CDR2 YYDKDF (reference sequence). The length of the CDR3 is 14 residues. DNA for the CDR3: TGTGCCACCAGCAGAGAAACAGGGGGGCCTGAAGCTTTCTTT. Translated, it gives CATSRETGGPEAFF.

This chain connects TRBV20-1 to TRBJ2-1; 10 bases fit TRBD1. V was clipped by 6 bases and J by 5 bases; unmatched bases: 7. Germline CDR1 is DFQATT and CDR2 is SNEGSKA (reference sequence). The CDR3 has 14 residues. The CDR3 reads CSADRGRVDNEQFF. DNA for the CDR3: TGCAGTGCAGACAGGGGGCGGGTAGACAATGAGCAGTTCTTC.

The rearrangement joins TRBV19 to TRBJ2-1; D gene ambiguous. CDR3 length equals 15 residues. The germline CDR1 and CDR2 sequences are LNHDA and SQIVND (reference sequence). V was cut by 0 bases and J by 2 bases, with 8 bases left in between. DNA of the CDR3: TGTGCCAGTAGTATAGAACGAGTCGCCTACAATGAGCAGTTCTTC. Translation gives CASSIERVAYNEQFF.

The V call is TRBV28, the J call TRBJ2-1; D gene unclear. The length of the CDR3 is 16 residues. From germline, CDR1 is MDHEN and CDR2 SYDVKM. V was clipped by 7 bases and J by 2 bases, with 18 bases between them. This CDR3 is CASTSIRTVAYNEQFF. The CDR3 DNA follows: TGTGCCAGCACCTCTATCAGGACCGTAGCCTACAATGAGCAGTTCTTC.

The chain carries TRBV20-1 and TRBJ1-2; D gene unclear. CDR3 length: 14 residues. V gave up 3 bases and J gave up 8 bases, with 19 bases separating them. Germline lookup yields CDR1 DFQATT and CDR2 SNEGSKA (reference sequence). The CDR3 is CSARPPRTVFGYTF. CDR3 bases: TGCAGTGCTAGGCCCCCTCGGACCGTTTTCGGCTACACCTTC.

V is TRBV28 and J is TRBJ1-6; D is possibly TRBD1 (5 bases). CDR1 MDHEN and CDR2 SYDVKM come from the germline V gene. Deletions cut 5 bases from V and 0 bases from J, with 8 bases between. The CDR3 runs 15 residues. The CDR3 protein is CASSRGGSYNSPLHF. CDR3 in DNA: TGTGCCAGCAGTCGGGGGGGCTCCTATAATTCACCCCTCCACTTT.

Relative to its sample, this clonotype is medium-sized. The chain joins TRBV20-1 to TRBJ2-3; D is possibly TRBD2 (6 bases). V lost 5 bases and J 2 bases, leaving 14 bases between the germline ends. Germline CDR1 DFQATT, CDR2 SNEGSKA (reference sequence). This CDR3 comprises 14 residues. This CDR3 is CSALPGLDTDTQYF. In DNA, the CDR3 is TGCAGTGCTCTGCCGGGACTTGACACAGATACGCAGTATTTT.

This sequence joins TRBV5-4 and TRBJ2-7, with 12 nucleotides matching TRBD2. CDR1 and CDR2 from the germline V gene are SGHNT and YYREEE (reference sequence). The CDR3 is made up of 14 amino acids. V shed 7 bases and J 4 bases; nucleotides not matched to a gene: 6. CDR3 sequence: CASRLAGGKYEQYF. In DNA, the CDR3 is TGTGCCAGCCGGCTAGCGGGAGGGAAATACGAGCAGTACTTC.

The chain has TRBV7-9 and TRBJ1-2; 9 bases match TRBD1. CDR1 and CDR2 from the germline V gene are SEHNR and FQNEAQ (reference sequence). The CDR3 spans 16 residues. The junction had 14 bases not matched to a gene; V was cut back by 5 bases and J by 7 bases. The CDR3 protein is CASSRSRGTGRSGYTF. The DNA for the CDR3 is TGTGCCAGCAGCCGGAGTCGGGGGACAGGGAGGAGTGGCTACACCTTC.

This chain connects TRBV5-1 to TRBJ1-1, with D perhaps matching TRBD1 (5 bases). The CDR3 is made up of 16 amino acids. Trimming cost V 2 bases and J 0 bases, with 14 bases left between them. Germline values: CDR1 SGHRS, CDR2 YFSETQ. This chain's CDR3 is CASSLTGVSMNTEAFF. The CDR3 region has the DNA TGCGCCAGCAGCTTAACGGGGGTATCGATGAACACTGAAGCTTTCTTT.